Shown below are 8 T cell receptor beta chains from a single sample sequenced in a study of T cell repertoires in cytomegalovirus infection. The antigens of these receptors remain unknown. TCRdb ran MiXCR on the reads and lists one entry per CDR3 protein. The data hold some 310,000 distinct CDR3 sequences, with 25% observed a single time. The sequences come from cultured PBMCs, collected from culture after CMV antigen stimulation. The receptors come from a human donor in good health (CMV status not recorded). Some clones in this sample may be carry-over from other donors' samples.

The chain has TRBV14 and TRBJ2-7, with 7 bases matching TRBD1. The CDR3 is 13 amino acids. V dropped 3 bases and J dropped 7; count of bases not matched to a gene: 6. From germline, CDR1 is SGHDN and CDR2 FVKESK. The CDR3 DNA follows: TGTGCCAGCAGCCAGGGACAGACCTGGGAGCAGTACTTC. Protein product: CASSQGQTWEQYF.

The chain couples TRBV6-5 to TRBJ2-5; 9 nucleotides match TRBD2. The length of the CDR3 is 15 residues. The V and J ends lost 6 bases and 5 bases, in that order; junction bases with no gene match: 10. CDR1 is MNHEY and CDR2 is SVGAGI in the germline V gene. The CDR3 sequence: CASRTMREGGETQYF. In DNA form, the CDR3 reads TGTGCCAGCAGAACCATGCGGGAGGGTGGGGAGACCCAGTACTTC.

A few counts support this clonotype. The chain carries TRBV19 and TRBJ1-2, with a tentative D call TRBD1 (6 bases). CDR1 and CDR2 (germline): LNHDA, SQIVND (reference sequence). V was cut by 6 bases and J by 6 bases, with 17 bases left in between. The CDR3 covers 14 residues. The CDR3 bases are TGTGCCAGTAGAACAGGCCAGGGGTTCGATGGCTACACCTTC. This translates into CASRTGQGFDGYTF.

This clonotype has a handful of counts. V gene TRBV4-1 combines with J gene TRBJ2-5; D not resolved. CDR3 length: 15 amino acids. The germline V gene encodes CDR1 MGHRA and CDR2 YSYEKL. V was pared by 0 bases and J by 7 bases, with 15 bases between. The CDR3 region is CASSQDQTVFGTQYF. The CDR3 DNA follows: TGCGCCAGCAGCCAAGATCAAACAGTTTTTGGGACCCAGTACTTC.

This clonotype was seen repeatedly, ten times or more. The gene calls are TRBV6-1 and TRBJ1-4; D uncertain. This CDR3 contains 15 residues. The V end lost 6 bases, the J end lost 4 bases, and 15 bases lay between the germline ends. Germline CDR1 is MNHNS and CDR2 is SASEGT. The CDR3 region has the DNA TGTGCCAGCAGGTCCGGTGACACCCGTAATGAAAAACTGTTTTTT. This gives the protein CASRSGDTRNEKLFF.

CDR3 loop: CASTGQLNSPLHF. In DNA form, the CDR3 reads TGTGCCAGCACAGGACAACTTAATTCACCCCTCCACTTT. The rearrangement links TRBV6-2 or TRBV6-3 to TRBJ1-6; tentatively, D is TRBD1 (5 bases). The length of the CDR3 is 13 residues. The V end was cut by 7 bases, the J end by 6 bases, with 10 bases between. Looked up from germline, CDR1 is MNHEY and CDR2 is SVGEGT.

The J gene is TRBJ1-1, the V gene TRBV6-2 or TRBV6-3, with D perhaps matching TRBD1 (5 bases). The germline V gene encodes CDR1 MNHEY and CDR2 SVGEGT. Trimming left V 4 bases short and J 1 base short, with 13 bases between. The CDR3 is made up of 15 amino acids. CDR3 nucleotides: TGTGCCAGCAGTTTCTACGGGACTGGGAACACTGAAGCTTTCTTT. It codes for CASSFYGTGNTEAFF.

This clonotype was observed many times. The V gene is TRBV7-2, the J gene TRBJ1-1; TRBD1 might be the D (6 bases). V shed 1 base and J shed 5 bases, with 14 bases lying between them. Germline CDR1 is SGHTA and CDR2 is FQGNSA. CDR3 length: 15 residues. The chain's CDR3 is CASSLGGGSGTEAFF. DNA of the CDR3: TGTGCCAGCAGCTTAGGAGGGGGTTCTGGAACTGAAGCTTTCTTT.